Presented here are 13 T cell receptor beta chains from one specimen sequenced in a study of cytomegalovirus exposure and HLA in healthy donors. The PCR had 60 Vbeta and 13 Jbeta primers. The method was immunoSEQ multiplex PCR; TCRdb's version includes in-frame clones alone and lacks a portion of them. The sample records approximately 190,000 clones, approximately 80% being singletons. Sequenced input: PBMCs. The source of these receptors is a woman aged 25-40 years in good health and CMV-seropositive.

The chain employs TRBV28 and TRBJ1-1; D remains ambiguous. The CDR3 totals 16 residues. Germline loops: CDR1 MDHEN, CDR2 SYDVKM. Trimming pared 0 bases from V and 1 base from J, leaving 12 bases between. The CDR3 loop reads CASSLWVVAANTEAFF. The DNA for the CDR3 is TGTGCCAGCAGTTTATGGGTAGTGGCGGCGAACACTGAAGCTTTCTTT.

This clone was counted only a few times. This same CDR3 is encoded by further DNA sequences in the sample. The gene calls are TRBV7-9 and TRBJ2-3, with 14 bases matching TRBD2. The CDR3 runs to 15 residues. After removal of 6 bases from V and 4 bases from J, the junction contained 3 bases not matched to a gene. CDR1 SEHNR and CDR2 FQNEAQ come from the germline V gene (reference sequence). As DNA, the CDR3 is TGTGCCAGCAGACAGGGACTAGCGGGGGCAGATACGCAGTATTTT. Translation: CASRQGLAGADTQYF.

CDR3 DNA: TGTGCCAGCAGTTCTATACAGGATGATAGCAATCAGCCCCAGCATTTT. Protein sequence: CASSSIQDDSNQPQHF. This chain joins TRBV28 and TRBJ1-5; D perhaps matches TRBD1 (5 bases). Between the trimmed V and J ends, which lost 4 bases and 0 bases, there was a span of 13 bases. The length of the CDR3 is 16 residues. CDR1 and CDR2 from the germline V gene are MDHEN and SYDVKM.

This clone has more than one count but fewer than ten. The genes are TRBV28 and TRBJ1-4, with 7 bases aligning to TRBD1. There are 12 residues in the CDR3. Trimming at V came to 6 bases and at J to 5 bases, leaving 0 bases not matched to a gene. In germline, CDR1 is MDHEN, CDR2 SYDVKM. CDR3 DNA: TGTGCCAGCAGGACAGGGAATGAAAAACTGTTTTTT. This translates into CASRTGNEKLFF. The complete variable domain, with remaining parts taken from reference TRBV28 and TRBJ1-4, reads DVKVTQSSRYLVKRTGEKVFLECVQDMDHENMFWYRQDPGLGLRLIYFSYDVKMKEKGDIPEGYSVSREKKERFSLILESASTNQTSMYLCASRTGNEKLFFGSGTQLSVL.

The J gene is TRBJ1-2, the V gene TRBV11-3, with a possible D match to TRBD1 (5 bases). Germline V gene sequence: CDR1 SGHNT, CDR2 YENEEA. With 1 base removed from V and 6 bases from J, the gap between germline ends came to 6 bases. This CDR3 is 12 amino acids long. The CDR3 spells CASSLGRDGYTF. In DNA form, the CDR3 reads TGTGCCAGCAGCTTAGGCAGGGATGGCTACACCTTC.

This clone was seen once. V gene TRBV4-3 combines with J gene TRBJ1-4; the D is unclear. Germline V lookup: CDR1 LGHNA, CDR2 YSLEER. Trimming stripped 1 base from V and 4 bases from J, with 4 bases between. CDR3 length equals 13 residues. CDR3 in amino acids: CASSQGLNEKLFF. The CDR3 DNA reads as TGCGCCAGCAGCCAAGGACTTAATGAAAAACTGTTTTTT.

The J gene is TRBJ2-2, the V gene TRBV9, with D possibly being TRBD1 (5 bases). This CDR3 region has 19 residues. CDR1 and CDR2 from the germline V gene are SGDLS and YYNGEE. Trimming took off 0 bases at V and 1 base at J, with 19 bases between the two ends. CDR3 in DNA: TGTGCCAGCAGCGTAGCCGGTGGTCTGACAGCTGAGAACACCGGGGAGCTGTTTTTT. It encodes CASSVAGGLTAENTGELFF.

The CDR3 loop is CASRAQGGGEQYF. CDR3 coding DNA: TGTGCCAGCAGGGCCCAAGGGGGCGGCGAGCAGTACTTC. V and J are TRBV6-6 and TRBJ2-7, with 7 bases identical to TRBD1. J lost 6 bases, V lost 6 bases, and 8 bases had no gene match. This CDR3 is built from 13 residues. The V gene's germline CDR1 is MNHNY and CDR2 SVGAGI (reference sequence).

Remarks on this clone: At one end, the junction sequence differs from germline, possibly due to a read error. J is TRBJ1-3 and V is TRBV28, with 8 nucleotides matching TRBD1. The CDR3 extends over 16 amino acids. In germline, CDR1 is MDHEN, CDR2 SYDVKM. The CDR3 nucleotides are TGTGCCAGCAGTTCGACAGGGGAAAGCTCTGGAAACACCGTATATTTT. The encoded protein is CASSSTGESSGNTVYF. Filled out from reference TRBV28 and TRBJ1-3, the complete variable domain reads DVKVTQSSRYLVKRTGEKVFLECVQDMDHENMFWYRQDPGLGLRLIYFSYDVKMKEKGDIPEGYSVSREKKERFSLILESASTNQTSMYLCASSSTGESSGNTVYFGEGSWLTVV.

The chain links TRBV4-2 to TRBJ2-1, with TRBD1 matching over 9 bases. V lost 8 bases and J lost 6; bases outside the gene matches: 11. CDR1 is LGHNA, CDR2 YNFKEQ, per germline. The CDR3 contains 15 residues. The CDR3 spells CASDSIGTGSNEQFF. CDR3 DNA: TGTGCCAGCGACAGTATCGGGACAGGGTCCAATGAGCAGTTCTTC.

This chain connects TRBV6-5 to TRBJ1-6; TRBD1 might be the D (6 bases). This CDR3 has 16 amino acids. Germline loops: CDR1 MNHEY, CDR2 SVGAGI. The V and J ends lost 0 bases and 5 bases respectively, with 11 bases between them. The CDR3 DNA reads TGTGCCAGCAGTTACTCCGGGACAAATAATAATTCACCCCTCCACTTT. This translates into CASSYSGTNNNSPLHF.

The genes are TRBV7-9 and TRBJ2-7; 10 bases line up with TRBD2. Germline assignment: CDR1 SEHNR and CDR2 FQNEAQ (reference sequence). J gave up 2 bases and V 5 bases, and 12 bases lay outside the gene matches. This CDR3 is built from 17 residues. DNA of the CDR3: TGTGCCAGCAGCCCCCCCATGGGGCTAGCGGGGGCCTACGAGCAGTACTTC. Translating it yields CASSPPMGLAGAYEQYF.

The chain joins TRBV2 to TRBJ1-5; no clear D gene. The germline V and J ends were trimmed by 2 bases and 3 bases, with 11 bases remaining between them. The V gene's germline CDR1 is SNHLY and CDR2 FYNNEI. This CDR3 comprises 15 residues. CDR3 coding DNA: TGTGCCAGCAGTGAACTGCCGGGTACCAATCAGCCCCAGCATTTT. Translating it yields CASSELPGTNQPQHF.